Each of the 27 T cell receptor beta chains below was sequenced from the same sample in a study of graft-versus-host responses after intestinal transplantation. Their cognate antigens are unknown. Assay: immunoSEQ multiplex PCR; the TCRdb copy retains only in-frame clones and omits some. This table holds approximately 71,000 clones, about 90% found once. The sample consisted of unstimulated CD8+ T cells sorted from spleen or lymph node cells, taken before intestinal transplant. All receptors come from a human donor who received an intestinal transplant.

The V call is TRBV18, the J call TRBJ2-1; D is perhaps TRBD2 (6 bases). The germline gives CDR1 KGHSH, CDR2 LQKENI. With 6 bases removed from V and 5 bases from J, the gap between germline ends came to 14 bases. The length of the CDR3 is 14 residues. CDR3: CASSPLEGHNEQFF. In DNA, the CDR3 is TGTGCCAGCTCCCCGTTGGAGGGCCACAATGAGCAGTTCTTC.

The chain links TRBV28 to TRBJ1-2; D perhaps matches TRBD1 (6 bases). With 6 bases removed from V and 4 bases from J, the gap between germline ends came to 15 bases. The CDR3 loop spans 14 amino acids. Germline V gene data show CDR1 as MDHEN and CDR2 as SYDVKM. The CDR3 region has the DNA TGTGCCAGCAGCCCCGGACAGTTGGGCTATGGCTACACCTTC. This gives the protein CASSPGQLGYGYTF.

The chain is built from TRBV10-3 and TRBJ2-2; weak D call: TRBD1 (6 bases). Germline V gives CDR1 ENHRY, CDR2 SYGVKD. Deletions cut 10 bases from V and 1 base from J, with 16 bases between. The CDR3 is 15 amino acids. As DNA, the CDR3 is TGTGCCACGGAACCGGGACACATGAACACCGGGGAGCTGTTTTTT. Residues: CATEPGHMNTGELFF.

The gene calls are TRBV2 and TRBJ2-1; no reliable D call. The germline CDR1 and CDR2 sequences are SNHLY and FYNNEI. The CDR3 spans 15 residues. V lost 2 bases, J lost 1 base, and 9 bases lay in between. The CDR3 here is CASSEPQISYNEQFF. CDR3 sequence (DNA): TGTGCCAGCAGTGAACCCCAGATATCCTACAATGAGCAGTTCTTC.

The V call is TRBV5-1, the J call TRBJ2-7; tentatively, D is TRBD2 (5 bases). The CDR3 length is 11 residues. With 4 bases removed from V and 5 bases from J, the gap between germline ends came to 7 bases. The germline gives CDR1 SGHRS, CDR2 YFSETQ. CDR3 in DNA: TGCGCCAGCAGCATCGGGAACGAGCAGTACTTC. This translates into CASSIGNEQYF.

The chain is built from TRBV4-1 and TRBJ2-7, with D possibly being TRBD2 (5 bases). The CDR3 length is 15 residues. Germline CDR1 is MGHRA and CDR2 is YSYEKL. V lost 3 bases to trimming and J lost 1 base, with 13 bases between them. CDR3 in DNA: TGCGCCAGCAGCCAGACCCACAGCGGATCCTACGAGCAGTACTTC. It encodes CASSQTHSGSYEQYF.

The CDR3 here is CASSLPGTGITDTQYF. The CDR3, as DNA: TGTGCCAGCAGCTTACCCGGGACAGGCATCACAGATACGCAGTATTTT. The chain uses TRBV6-6 and TRBJ2-3, with 8 nucleotides matching TRBD1. From germline, CDR1 is MNHNY and CDR2 SVGAGI (reference sequence). The CDR3 runs to 16 residues. The trim removed 6 bases at V and 2 bases at J, leaving 10 bases unmatched.

V is TRBV28 and J is TRBJ1-6; 9 bases align to TRBD1. This CDR3 contains 14 residues. V lost 7 bases to trimming and J lost 8 bases; unmatched junction nucleotides: 6. The germline V gene has CDR1 MDHEN and CDR2 SYDVKM. CDR3 in amino acids: CASTYDRGYSPLHF. Here the CDR3 DNA reads TGTGCCAGCACCTACGACAGGGGGTATTCACCCCTCCACTTT. Looking up the rest from reference TRBV28 and TRBJ1-6 gives the full variable domain: DVKVTQSSRYLVKRTGEKVFLECVQDMDHENMFWYRQDPGLGLRLIYFSYDVKMKEKGDIPEGYSVSREKKERFSLILESASTNQTSMYLCASTYDRGYSPLHFGNGTRLTVT.

The genes are TRBV6-5 and TRBJ2-2; TRBD2 might be the D (5 bases). Trimming removed 2 bases at V and 6 bases at J, with 7 bases between. CDR1 is MNHEY, CDR2 SVGAGI, per germline. CDR3 length: 13 amino acids. CDR3 sequence (DNA): TGTGCCAGCAGTTACGGCGGGCCCGGGGAGCTGTTTTTT. The encoded protein is CASSYGGPGELFF.

CDR3 protein: CASSPTESYEQYF. In nucleotides, the CDR3 is TGTGCCAGCAGTCCGACGGAGTCCTACGAGCAGTACTTC. This chain joins TRBV11-2 and TRBJ2-7, with unresolved D. Germline values: CDR1 SGHAT, CDR2 FQNNGV. V was shortened by 6 bases and J by 1 base, with 10 bases between the two germline ends. CDR3 length: 13 amino acids.

This chain joins TRBV27 and TRBJ2-7; 8 bases line up with TRBD1. Germline V gene lookup returns CDR1 MNHEY and CDR2 SMNVEV (reference sequence). The CDR3 spans 15 residues. Germline trimming cut 4 bases from V and 4 bases from J; bases unmatched to any gene: 9. The CDR3: CASSYGQGGGYEQYF. For the CDR3, the DNA is TGTGCCAGCAGTTACGGACAGGGAGGAGGGTACGAGCAGTACTTC.

This clone was counted once. The V and J genes are TRBV7-9 and TRBJ2-1; the D is unclear. The V gene lost 5 bases and the J gene lost 8 bases, with 10 bases spanning the gap. The CDR3 is made up of 12 amino acids. Germline CDR1 SEHNR, CDR2 FQNEAQ (reference sequence). CDR3 protein: CASSPSQYEQFF. CDR3 nucleotide sequence: TGTGCCAGCAGCCCGTCTCAGTATGAGCAGTTCTTC.

In its sample, this clone was seen once. V gene TRBV27 combines with J gene TRBJ1-1; D unclear. V lost 5 bases and J 0 bases, leaving 7 bases between the germline ends. Germline lookup yields CDR1 MNHEY and CDR2 SMNVEV (reference sequence). The CDR3 sequence is 13 residues long. CDR3 nucleotides: TGTGCCAGCAGTCCCAACTTGAACACTGAAGCTTTCTTT. Translation: CASSPNLNTEAFF.

This clone was seen just once. The V and J genes are TRBV5-1 and TRBJ2-7; TRBD1 agrees at 11 bases. The V segment lost 5 bases and the J segment 6 bases; nucleotides outside the gene matches: 4. CDR1 and CDR2 from the germline V gene are SGHRS and YFSETQ. This CDR3 region has 13 residues. This chain's CDR3 is CASSPDRGPEQYF. The CDR3 bases are TGCGCCAGCAGTCCGGACAGGGGGCCCGAGCAGTACTTC.

This chain joins TRBV4-1 and TRBJ2-7, with TRBD1 matching 7 bases. Germline V gene sequence: CDR1 MGHRA, CDR2 YSYEKL. The ends lost 3 bases at V and 0 bases at J; junction bases unmatched: 5. The CDR3 has 15 residues. As DNA, the CDR3 is TGCGCCAGCAGCCACGGGACAGAGAGCTCCTACGAGCAGTACTTC. It is translated as CASSHGTESSYEQYF.

CDR3 sequence: CASSFRQFSYNEQFF. The CDR3 DNA reads as TGCGCCAGCAGCTTCAGACAGTTCTCCTACAATGAGCAGTTCTTC. The rearrangement joins TRBV5-1 to TRBJ2-1, with D maybe TRBD1 (5 bases). Germline CDR1 reads SGHRS; CDR2 reads YFSETQ. Trimming shortened V by 2 bases and J by 0 bases, and 9 bases separated the two germline ends. This CDR3 contains 15 residues.

The V gene is TRBV7-6, the J gene TRBJ1-6; tentative D call: TRBD1 (6 bases). The CDR3 is 13 amino acids. Germline-derived CDR1 and CDR2 are SGHVS and FNYEAQ. V was shortened by 7 bases and J by 6 bases, with 10 bases between the two germline ends. CDR3 sequence (DNA): TGTGCCAGCAAATTGGGGGCTAATTCACCCCTCCACTTT. Residues: CASKLGANSPLHF.

This clone was detected only a few times. CDR3 region: CASSLGVRVGQYF. The DNA of the CDR3 is TGTGCCAGCAGTTTGGGAGTACGCGTAGGGCAGTACTTC. The gene calls are TRBV28 and TRBJ2-7; the D gene is possibly TRBD2 (5 bases). V lost 3 bases and J lost 9, with 15 bases in between. Germline V gene lookup returns CDR1 MDHEN and CDR2 SYDVKM. The CDR3 sequence is 13 residues long. Full variable domain (missing parts from reference TRBV28 and TRBJ2-7): DVKVTQSSRYLVKRTGEKVFLECVQDMDHENMFWYRQDPGLGLRLIYFSYDVKMKEKGDIPEGYSVSREKKERFSLILESASTNQTSMYLCASSLGVRVGQYFGPGTRLTVT.

This clone was seen more than once but under ten times. The V and J genes are TRBV7-9 and TRBJ2-5; 7 positions agree with TRBD1. CDR3 length: 14 amino acids. Germline-derived CDR1 and CDR2 are SEHNR and FQNEAQ (reference sequence). Unmatched junction bases numbered 4, after V lost 5 bases and J lost 1 base. DNA of the CDR3: TGTGCCAGCAGCGTGGCAGGGGGCCAAGAGACCCAGTACTTC. Residues: CASSVAGGQETQYF. The whole variable domain, filled in from reference TRBV7-9 and TRBJ2-5, reads DTGVSQNPRHKITKRGQNVTFRCDPISEHNRLYWYRQTLGQGPEFLTYFQNEAQLEKSRLLSDRFSAERPKGSFSTLEIQRTEQGDSAMYLCASSVAGGQETQYFGPGTRLLVL.

The chain employs TRBV5-6 and TRBJ2-5; 12 bases line up with TRBD2. Germline V lookup: CDR1 SGHDT, CDR2 YYEEEE. Germline trimming cut 3 bases from V and 5 bases from J; bases unmatched to any gene: 8. The CDR3 runs to 16 residues. The CDR3 sequence: CASSSGGLAGRETQYF. Here the CDR3 DNA reads TGTGCCAGCAGCTCAGGGGGACTAGCGGGTCGGGAGACCCAGTACTTC.

The chain carries TRBV6-5 and TRBJ1-5; D perhaps matches TRBD1 (5 bases). V shed 6 bases and J shed 4 bases, with 13 bases lying between them. This CDR3 region has 14 residues. CDR1 and CDR2 from the germline V gene are MNHEY and SVGAGI. The CDR3 sequence: CASSRSQGNQPQHF. In DNA, the CDR3 is TGTGCCAGCAGCCGCTCTCAGGGTAATCAGCCCCAGCATTTT.

J is TRBJ1-5 and V is TRBV30, with 11 bases lining up with TRBD1. V was pared by 1 base and J by 5 bases, with 1 base of the junction left unmatched. This CDR3 has 14 residues. From germline, CDR1 is GTSNPN and CDR2 SVGIG (reference sequence). The CDR3 spells CAWSAGQGDQPQHF. CDR3 nucleotides: TGTGCCTGGAGTGCGGGACAGGGGGATCAGCCCCAGCATTTT.

The chain links TRBV29-1 to TRBJ1-4; 11 bases agree with TRBD1. Germline values: CDR1 SQVTM, CDR2 ANQGSEA. V shed 6 bases, J shed 6 bases, and the junction held 0 bases outside the gene matches. The CDR3 runs 12 residues. As DNA, the CDR3 is TGCAGCGTGGGACAGGGGGATGAAAAACTGTTTTTT. Its translation is CSVGQGDEKLFF.

The J gene is TRBJ1-3, the V gene TRBV6-5, with 8 positions matching TRBD1. The trim removed 5 bases at V and 4 bases at J, leaving 4 bases unmatched. CDR3 length: 14 residues. Germline lookup yields CDR1 MNHEY and CDR2 SVGAGI. The CDR3 bases are TGTGCCAGCAGTACCGGGACAGGCGGAAACACCATATATTTT. Protein product: CASSTGTGGNTIYF.

CDR3 protein: CASSHTGTGSYEQYF. Written as DNA, the CDR3 is TGTGCCAGCAGCCATACCGGGACAGGGTCCTACGAGCAGTACTTC. The chain employs TRBV11-2 and TRBJ2-7, with 9 bases fitting TRBD1. This CDR3 spans 15 amino acids. J gave up 1 base and V 5 bases, and 6 bases lay outside the gene matches. CDR1 SGHAT and CDR2 FQNNGV come from the germline V gene.

J is TRBJ2-3 and V is TRBV7-6; possible D gene TRBD1, 5 bases. This CDR3 has 14 amino acids. Trimming pared 2 bases from V and 2 bases from J, leaving 8 bases between. Germline V gene data show CDR1 as SGHVS and CDR2 as FNYEAQ. CDR3 nucleotides: TGTGCCAGCAGCTTAATGGGGCCCACAGATACGCAGTATTTT. Its protein is CASSLMGPTDTQYF.

V and J are TRBV4-1 and TRBJ1-3, with a possible D match to TRBD1 (5 bases). The germline CDR1 and CDR2 sequences are MGHRA and YSYEKL. V was trimmed by 8 bases and J by 1 base, leaving 9 bases between them. The CDR3 runs 13 residues. CDR3 in amino acids: CASSGGSGNTIYF. The CDR3, as DNA: TGCGCCAGCTCGGGGGGGTCTGGAAACACCATATATTTT.